One sample yielded the 14 T cell receptor beta chains listed below, sequenced in a study of lymphopenia after photon versus proton radiotherapy. Only in-frame clones appear in the TCRdb table, and some are missing; sequencing was by immunoSEQ multiplex PCR. Among about 35,000 clones listed, about 93% were seen once. This sample comprised peripheral blood, obtained from a patient treated with photon-based radiotherapy. All receptors derive from a man in his fifties or sixties with cholangiocarcinoma.

About this clone itself: A read error may produce the germline difference seen at one junction end. This chain joins TRBV28 and TRBJ2-2; a possible D gene is TRBD1 (5 bases). This CDR3 contains 15 residues. Looked up from germline, CDR1 is MDHEN and CDR2 is SYDVKM. The CDR3 DNA sequence: TGTGCCAGCAGTCCCGCGGACATCTACACGGGGGAGCTGTTTTTT. This codes for CASSPADIYTGELFF.

This clone was seen more than once but under ten times. The V gene is TRBV7-9, the J gene TRBJ2-3; 11 bases align to TRBD2. V trimming: 5 bases; J trimming: 1 base; junction bases outside the gene matches: 2. This CDR3 is built from 15 residues. Germline CDR1 reads SEHNR; CDR2 reads FQNEAQ (reference sequence). The CDR3 region has the DNA TGTGCCAGCAGCCGGACTAGCGGGCGCACAGATACGCAGTATTTT. Translating gives CASSRTSGRTDTQYF.

The chain uses TRBV7-3 and TRBJ2-7, with 8 bases lining up with TRBD1. CDR1 is SGHTA, CDR2 FQGTGA, per germline. V lost 5 bases and J lost 6; bases outside the gene matches: 6. There are 13 residues in the CDR3. CDR3 in amino acids: CASSQGQGGEQYF. DNA for the CDR3: TGTGCCAGCAGCCAAGGACAGGGAGGCGAGCAGTACTTC. The complete variable domain, with remaining parts taken from reference TRBV7-3 and TRBJ2-7, reads GAGVSQTPSNKVTEKGKYVELRCDPISGHTALYWYRQSLGQGPEFLIYFQGTGAADDSGLPNDRFFAVRPEGSVSTLKIQRTERGDSAVYLCASSQGQGGEQYFGPGTRLTVT.

The chain has TRBV28 and TRBJ1-1; D gene uncertain. Germline loops: CDR1 MDHEN, CDR2 SYDVKM. The CDR3 is 12 residues long. Trimming shortened V by 6 bases and J by 6 bases, and 11 bases separated the two germline ends. In DNA, the CDR3 is TGTGCCAGCAGCTCCAACAGAGCTGAAGCTTTCTTT. Amino acids: CASSSNRAEAFF.

The chain couples TRBV19 to TRBJ1-6; 7 bases are a match to TRBD1. Germline V gene lookup returns CDR1 LNHDA and CDR2 SQIVND (reference sequence). The ends lost 11 bases at V and 5 bases at J; junction bases unmatched: 12. The CDR3 sequence is 15 residues long. The DNA of the CDR3 is TGTGCCTCCGAACAGGGGTTTGGCCATAATTCACCCCTCCACTTT. Protein sequence: CASEQGFGHNSPLHF.

The chain recombines TRBV7-6 with TRBJ2-7, with 7 positions matching TRBD2. V shed 0 bases and J 3 bases; nucleotides not matched to a gene: 5. This CDR3 spans 15 amino acids. Germline V CDR1 and CDR2: SGHVS, FNYEAQ. The CDR3, as DNA: TGTGCCAGCAGCTTAGCGGGAGGGCGACGCTACGAGCAGTACTTC. Translation gives CASSLAGGRRYEQYF.

The chain carries TRBV29-1 and TRBJ2-3, with D possibly TRBD2 on 5 matching bases. This CDR3 has 15 residues. Germline V CDR1 and CDR2: SQVTM, ANQGSEA. Trimming shortened V by 1 base and J by 0 bases, and 11 bases separated the two germline ends. The CDR3 protein is CSVEGSGTSTDTQYF. The CDR3 DNA reads as TGCAGCGTTGAAGGGAGCGGAACTAGCACAGATACGCAGTATTTT.

This rearrangement joins TRBV10-3 to TRBJ2-1; 13 bases are shared with TRBD2. The CDR3 spans 14 residues. J gave up 6 bases and V 10 bases, and 6 bases lay outside the gene matches. Germline V gene sequence: CDR1 ENHRY, CDR2 SYGVKD. The DNA of the CDR3 is TGTGCCAGTTCAAGGACTAGCGGGGGCAATGAGCAGTTCTTC. Residues: CASSRTSGGNEQFF.

The chain is built from TRBV5-4 and TRBJ2-3; D may be TRBD2 (6 bases). Germline V lookup: CDR1 SGHNT, CDR2 YYREEE (reference sequence). The CDR3 spans 16 residues. The V end was cut by 0 bases, the J end by 0 bases, with 11 bases between. As DNA, the CDR3 is TGTGCCAGCAGCTTGGATAGCGGTCTTAGCACAGATACGCAGTATTTT. Residues: CASSLDSGLSTDTQYF.

V and J are TRBV5-6 and TRBJ1-6; D not resolved. Trimming left V 5 bases short and J 6 bases short, with 15 bases between. The germline V gene encodes CDR1 SGHDT and CDR2 YYEEEE. The CDR3 extends over 15 amino acids. The CDR3 reads CASSRSSGSNSPLHF. In nucleotides, the CDR3 is TGTGCCAGCAGTCGTTCCAGCGGGAGTAATTCACCCCTCCACTTT. Supplemented by reference TRBV5-6 and TRBJ1-6, the full variable domain reads DAGVTQSPTHLIKTRGQQVTLRCSPKSGHDTVSWYQQALGQGPQFIFQYYEEEERQRGNFPDRFSGHQFPNYSSELNVNALLLGDSALYLCASSRSSGSNSPLHFGNGTRLTVT.

This clone was counted once. This sequence joins TRBV19 and TRBJ1-1; possible D gene TRBD1, 5 bases. The CDR3 sequence is 13 residues long. The V end lost 2 bases, the J end lost 3 bases, and 7 bases lay between the germline ends. CDR1 is LNHDA and CDR2 is SQIVND in the germline V gene (reference sequence). CDR3: CASSIRGDTEAFF. The DNA for the CDR3 is TGTGCCAGTAGTATAAGGGGTGACACTGAAGCTTTCTTT.

J is TRBJ2-7 and V is TRBV27; TRBD1 aligns across 9 bases. CDR3 size: 15 residues. Germline V gene sequence: CDR1 MNHEY, CDR2 SMNVEV (reference sequence). The junction had 9 bases not matched to a gene; V was cut back by 4 bases and J by 5 bases. CDR3 residues: CASSSPGQGVHEQYF. The CDR3 DNA sequence: TGTGCCAGCAGTTCTCCGGGACAGGGAGTCCACGAGCAGTACTTC.

This chain connects TRBV11-3 to TRBJ1-4; D gene ambiguous. This CDR3 has 14 amino acids. Germline values: CDR1 SGHNT, CDR2 YENEEA. Trimming cost V 0 bases and J 11 bases, with 13 bases left between them. The DNA for the CDR3 is TGTGCCAGCAGCTTAGATCCCCGCGGGGAGAAACTGTTTTTT. This translates into CASSLDPRGEKLFF. The full variable domain, its missing parts supplied by reference TRBV11-3 and TRBJ1-4, is EAGVVQSPRYKIIEKKQPVAFWCNPISGHNTLYWYLQNLGQGPELLIRYENEEAVDDSQLPKDRFSAERLKGVDSTLKIQPAELGDSAVYLCASSLDPRGEKLFFGSGTQLSVL.

V is TRBV5-1 and J is TRBJ1-1, with 8 bases lining up with TRBD1. Unmatched junction bases numbered 8, after V lost 7 bases and J lost 0 bases. This CDR3 is 15 amino acids long. In germline, CDR1 is SGHRS, CDR2 YFSETQ. This CDR3 is CASHKDRGMNTEAFF. For the CDR3, the DNA is TGCGCCAGCCATAAAGACAGGGGAATGAACACTGAAGCTTTCTTT.